This entry describes one T cell receptor (beta chain). The method was immunoSEQ multiplex PCR; TCRdb's version includes in-frame clones alone and lacks a portion of them. The table has around 99,000 clones, about nine tenths seen once. The sample is drawn from a study of blood T cell repertoires in COVID-19. Germline CDR1 and CDR2: MNHNY and SVGAGI (reference sequence). Trimming removed 6 bases from V and 0 bases from J, with 8 bases in between. There are 14 residues in the CDR3. The chain employs TRBV6-6 and TRBJ1-4, with D unresolved. Sequencing was carried out using peripheral blood. The clonotype originates from a human donor in a cohort sampled during active COVID-19. CDR3: CASRAQTTNEKLFF. As DNA, the CDR3 is TGTGCCAGCAGGGCCCAGACAACTAATGAAAAACTGTTTTTT.